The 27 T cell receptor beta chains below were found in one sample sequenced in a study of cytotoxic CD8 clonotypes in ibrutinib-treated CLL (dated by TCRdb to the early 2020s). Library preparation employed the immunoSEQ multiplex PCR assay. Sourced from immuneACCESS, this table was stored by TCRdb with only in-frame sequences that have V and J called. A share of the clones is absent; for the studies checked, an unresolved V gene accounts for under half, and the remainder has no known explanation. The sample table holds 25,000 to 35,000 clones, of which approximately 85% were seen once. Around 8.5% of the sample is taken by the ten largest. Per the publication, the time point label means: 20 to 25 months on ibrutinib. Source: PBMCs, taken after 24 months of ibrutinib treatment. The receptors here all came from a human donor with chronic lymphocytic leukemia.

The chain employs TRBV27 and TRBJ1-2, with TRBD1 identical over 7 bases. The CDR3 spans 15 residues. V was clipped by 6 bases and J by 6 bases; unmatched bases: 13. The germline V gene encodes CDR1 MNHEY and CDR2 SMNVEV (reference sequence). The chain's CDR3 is CASSSLDRFGDGYTF. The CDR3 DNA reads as TGTGCCAGCAGCTCTTTGGACAGGTTCGGGGATGGCTACACCTTC.

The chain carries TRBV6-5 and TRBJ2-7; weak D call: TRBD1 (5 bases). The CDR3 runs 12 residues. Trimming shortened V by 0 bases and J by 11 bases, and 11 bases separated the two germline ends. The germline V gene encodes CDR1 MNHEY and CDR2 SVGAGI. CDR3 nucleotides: TGTGCCAGCAGTTACTCGAGCAGGGTGAAGTACTTC. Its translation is CASSYSSRVKYF.

The CDR3 spells CAIRGGQGSWSFF. The CDR3, as DNA: TGTGCCATCAGAGGGGGACAGGGATCGTGGTCTTTCTTT. The V call is TRBV10-3, the J call TRBJ1-1; 9 nucleotides agree with TRBD1. Losses at the gene ends were 6 bases for V and 12 bases for J; bases not matched to a gene: 11. Germline V gene sequence: CDR1 ENHRY, CDR2 SYGVKD. The CDR3 has 13 amino acids.

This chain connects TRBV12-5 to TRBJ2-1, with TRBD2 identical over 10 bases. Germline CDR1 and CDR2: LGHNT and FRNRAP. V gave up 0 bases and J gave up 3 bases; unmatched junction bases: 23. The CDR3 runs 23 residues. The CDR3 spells CASGLVPPLASGGRIALYNEQFF. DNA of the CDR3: TGTGCTAGTGGTTTGGTACCGCCTCTCGCTAGCGGGGGCCGTATTGCGCTCTACAATGAGCAGTTCTTC.

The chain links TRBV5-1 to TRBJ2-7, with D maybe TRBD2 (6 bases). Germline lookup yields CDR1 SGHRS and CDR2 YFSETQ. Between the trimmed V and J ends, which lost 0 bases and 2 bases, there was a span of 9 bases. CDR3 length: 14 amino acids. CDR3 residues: CASSLAGGAYEQYF. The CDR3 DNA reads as TGCGCCAGCAGCTTGGCTGGCGGGGCCTACGAGCAGTACTTC.

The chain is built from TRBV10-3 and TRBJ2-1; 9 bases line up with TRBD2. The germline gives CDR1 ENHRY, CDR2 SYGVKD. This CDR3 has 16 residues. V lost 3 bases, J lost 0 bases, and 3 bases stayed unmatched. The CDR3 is CAISDPSGASYNEQFF. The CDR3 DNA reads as TGTGCCATCAGTGATCCTAGCGGGGCCTCCTACAATGAGCAGTTCTTC.

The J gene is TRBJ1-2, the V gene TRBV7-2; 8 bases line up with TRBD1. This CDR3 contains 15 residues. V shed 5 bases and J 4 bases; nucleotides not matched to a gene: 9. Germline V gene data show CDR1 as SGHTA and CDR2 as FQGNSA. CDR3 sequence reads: CASSASGGNGYGYTF. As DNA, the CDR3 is TGTGCCAGCAGCGCCTCAGGGGGCAATGGCTATGGCTACACCTTC. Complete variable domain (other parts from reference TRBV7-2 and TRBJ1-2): GAGVSQSPSNKVTEKGKDVELRCDPISGHTALYWYRQSLGQGLEFLIYFQGNSAPDKSGLPSDRFSAERTGGSVSTLTIQRTQQEDSAVYLCASSASGGNGYGYTFGSGTRLTVV.

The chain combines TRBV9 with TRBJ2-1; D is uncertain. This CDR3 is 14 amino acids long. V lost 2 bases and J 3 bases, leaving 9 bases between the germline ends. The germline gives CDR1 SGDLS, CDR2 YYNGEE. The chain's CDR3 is CASSVSWDYNEQFF. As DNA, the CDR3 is TGTGCCAGCAGCGTCTCCTGGGACTACAATGAGCAGTTCTTC.

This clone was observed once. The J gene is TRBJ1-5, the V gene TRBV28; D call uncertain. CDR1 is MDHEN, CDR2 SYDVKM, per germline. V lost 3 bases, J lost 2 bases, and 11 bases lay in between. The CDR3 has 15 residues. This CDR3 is CASSFPGLGNQPQHF. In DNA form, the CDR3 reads TGTGCCAGCAGTTTCCCGGGTCTCGGCAATCAGCCCCAGCATTTT.

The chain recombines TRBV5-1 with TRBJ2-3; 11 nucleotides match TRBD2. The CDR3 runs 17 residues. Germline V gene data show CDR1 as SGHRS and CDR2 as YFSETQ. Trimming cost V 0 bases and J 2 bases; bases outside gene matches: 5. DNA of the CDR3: TGCGCCAGCAGCTTGGGAACGACTAGCGGGGTCACAGATACGCAGTATTTT. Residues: CASSLGTTSGVTDTQYF. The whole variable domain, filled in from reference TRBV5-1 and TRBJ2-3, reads KAGVTQTPRYLIKTRGQQVTLSCSPISGHRSVSWYQQTPGQGLQFLFEYFSETQRNKGNFPGRFSGRQFSNSRSEMNVSTLELGDSALYLCASSLGTTSGVTDTQYFGPGTRLTVL.

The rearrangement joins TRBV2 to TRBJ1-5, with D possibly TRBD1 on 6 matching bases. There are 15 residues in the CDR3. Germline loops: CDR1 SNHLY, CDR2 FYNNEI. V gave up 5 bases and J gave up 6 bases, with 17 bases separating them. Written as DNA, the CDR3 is TGTGCCAGCAGTATCGACGGACAGTTCAGTCAGCCCCAGCATTTT. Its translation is CASSIDGQFSQPQHF.

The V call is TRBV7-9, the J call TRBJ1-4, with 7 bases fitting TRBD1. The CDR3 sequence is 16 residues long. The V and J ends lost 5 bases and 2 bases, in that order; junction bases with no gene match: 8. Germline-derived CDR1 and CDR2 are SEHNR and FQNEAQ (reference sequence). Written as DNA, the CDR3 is TGTGCCAGCAGCCCATCACTCAGGGGGACTAATGAAAAACTGTTTTTT. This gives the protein CASSPSLRGTNEKLFF. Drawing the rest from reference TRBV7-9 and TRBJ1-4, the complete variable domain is DTGVSQNPRHKITKRGQNVTFRCDPISEHNRLYWYRQTLGQGPEFLTYFQNEAQLEKSRLLSDRFSAERPKGSFSTLEIQRTEQGDSAMYLCASSPSLRGTNEKLFFGSGTQLSVL.

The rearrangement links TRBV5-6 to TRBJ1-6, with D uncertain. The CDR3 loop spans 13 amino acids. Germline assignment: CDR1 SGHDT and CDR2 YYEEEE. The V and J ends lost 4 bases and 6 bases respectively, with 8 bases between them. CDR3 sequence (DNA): TGTGCCAGCAGCCCCGAGATTAATTCACCCCTCCACTTT. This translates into CASSPEINSPLHF.

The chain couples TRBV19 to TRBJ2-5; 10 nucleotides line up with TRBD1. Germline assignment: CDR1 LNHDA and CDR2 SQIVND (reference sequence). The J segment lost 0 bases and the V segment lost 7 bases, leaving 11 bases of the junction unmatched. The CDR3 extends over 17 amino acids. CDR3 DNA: TGTGCCAGTACAAAAAGGCCCGGGACAGGGGACCAAGAGACCCAGTACTTC. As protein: CASTKRPGTGDQETQYF.

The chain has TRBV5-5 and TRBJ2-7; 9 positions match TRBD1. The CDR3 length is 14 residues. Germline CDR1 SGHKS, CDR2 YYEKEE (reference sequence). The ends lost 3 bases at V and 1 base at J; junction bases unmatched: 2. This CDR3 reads CASSSGQGSYEQYF. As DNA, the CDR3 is TGTGCCAGCAGCTCGGGACAGGGATCCTACGAGCAGTACTTC.

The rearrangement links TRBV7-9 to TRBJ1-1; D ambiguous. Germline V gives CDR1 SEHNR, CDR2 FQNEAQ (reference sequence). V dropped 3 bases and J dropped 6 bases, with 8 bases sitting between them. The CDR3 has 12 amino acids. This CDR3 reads CASSFSSSEAFF. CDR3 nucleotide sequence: TGTGCCAGCAGCTTCAGCTCCTCTGAAGCTTTCTTT.

As DNA, the CDR3 is TGTGCCAGCAGCCGGGAGGCAGGGTCCTACGAGCAGTACTTC. As protein: CASSREAGSYEQYF. The V call is TRBV21-1, the J call TRBJ2-7; TRBD2 is the table's D call, not checked against the DNA. TRBV21-1 is deemed a pseudogene. This CDR3 is 14 amino acids long.

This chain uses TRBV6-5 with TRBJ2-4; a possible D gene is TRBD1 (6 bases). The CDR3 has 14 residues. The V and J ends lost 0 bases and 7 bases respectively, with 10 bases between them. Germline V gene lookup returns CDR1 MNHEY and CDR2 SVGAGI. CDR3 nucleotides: TGTGCCAGCAGTTACTCTCGGACAGTTAACATTCAGTACTTC. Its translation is CASSYSRTVNIQYF.

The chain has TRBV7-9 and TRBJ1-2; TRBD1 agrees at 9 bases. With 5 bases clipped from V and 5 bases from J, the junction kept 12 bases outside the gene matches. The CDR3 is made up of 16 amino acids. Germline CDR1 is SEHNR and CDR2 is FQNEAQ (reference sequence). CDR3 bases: TGTGCCAGCAGCAAGACCCGGGACAGGGATGGGTATGGCTACACCTTC. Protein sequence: CASSKTRDRDGYGYTF.

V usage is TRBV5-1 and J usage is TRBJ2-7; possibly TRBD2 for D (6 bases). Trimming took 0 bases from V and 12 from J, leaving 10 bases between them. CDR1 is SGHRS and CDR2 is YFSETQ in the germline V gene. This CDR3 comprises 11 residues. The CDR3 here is CASSLDSGWYF. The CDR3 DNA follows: TGCGCCAGCAGCTTGGATAGCGGCTGGTACTTC.

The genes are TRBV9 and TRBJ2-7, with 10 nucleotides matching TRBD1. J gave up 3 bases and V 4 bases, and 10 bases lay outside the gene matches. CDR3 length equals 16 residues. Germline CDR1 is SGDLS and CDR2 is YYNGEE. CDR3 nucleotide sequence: TGTGCCAGCAGCTCCGGGACAGGGGAGGTGGGCTACGAGCAGTACTTC. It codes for CASSSGTGEVGYEQYF.

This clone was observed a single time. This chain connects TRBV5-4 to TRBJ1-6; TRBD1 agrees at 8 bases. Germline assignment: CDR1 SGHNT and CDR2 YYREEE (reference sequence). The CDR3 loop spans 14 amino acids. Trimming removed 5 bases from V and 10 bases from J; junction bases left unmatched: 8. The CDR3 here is CASRSGQADSPLHF. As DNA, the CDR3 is TGTGCCAGCAGATCGGGACAGGCGGACTCACCCCTCCACTTT.

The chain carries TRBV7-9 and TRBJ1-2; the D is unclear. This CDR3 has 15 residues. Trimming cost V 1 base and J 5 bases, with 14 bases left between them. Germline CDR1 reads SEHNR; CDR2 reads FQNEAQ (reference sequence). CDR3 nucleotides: TGTGCCAGCAGCTTAGGCCAGATGAAGAGGTATGGCTACACCTTC. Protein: CASSLGQMKRYGYTF.

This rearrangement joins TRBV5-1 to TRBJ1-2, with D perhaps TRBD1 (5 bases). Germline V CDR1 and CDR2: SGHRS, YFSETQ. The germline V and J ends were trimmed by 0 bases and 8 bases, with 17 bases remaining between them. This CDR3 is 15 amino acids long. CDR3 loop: CASSLDGQGERGYTF. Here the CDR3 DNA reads TGCGCCAGCAGCTTGGATGGGCAGGGAGAACGGGGCTACACCTTC.

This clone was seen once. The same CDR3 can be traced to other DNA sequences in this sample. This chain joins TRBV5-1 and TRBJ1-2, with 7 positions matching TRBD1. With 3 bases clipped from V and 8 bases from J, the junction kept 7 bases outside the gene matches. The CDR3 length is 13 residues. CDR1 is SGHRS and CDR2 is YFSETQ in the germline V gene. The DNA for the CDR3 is TGCGCCAGCAGCTCGGGGCAGGGGGAAGGCTACACCTTC. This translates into CASSSGQGEGYTF.

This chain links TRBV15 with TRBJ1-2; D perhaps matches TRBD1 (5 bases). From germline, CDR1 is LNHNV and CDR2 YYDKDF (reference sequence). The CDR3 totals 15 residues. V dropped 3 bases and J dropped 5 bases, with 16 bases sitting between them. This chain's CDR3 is CATSSGSLGGYGYTF. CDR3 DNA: TGTGCCACCAGCAGTGGATCCCTGGGGGGGTATGGCTACACCTTC.

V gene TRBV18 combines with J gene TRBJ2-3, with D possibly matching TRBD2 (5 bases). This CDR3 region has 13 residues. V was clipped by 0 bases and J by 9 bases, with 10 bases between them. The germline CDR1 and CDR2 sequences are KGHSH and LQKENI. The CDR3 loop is CASSPPVRGTQYF. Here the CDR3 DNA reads TGTGCCAGCTCACCACCCGTTCGAGGGACGCAGTATTTT.